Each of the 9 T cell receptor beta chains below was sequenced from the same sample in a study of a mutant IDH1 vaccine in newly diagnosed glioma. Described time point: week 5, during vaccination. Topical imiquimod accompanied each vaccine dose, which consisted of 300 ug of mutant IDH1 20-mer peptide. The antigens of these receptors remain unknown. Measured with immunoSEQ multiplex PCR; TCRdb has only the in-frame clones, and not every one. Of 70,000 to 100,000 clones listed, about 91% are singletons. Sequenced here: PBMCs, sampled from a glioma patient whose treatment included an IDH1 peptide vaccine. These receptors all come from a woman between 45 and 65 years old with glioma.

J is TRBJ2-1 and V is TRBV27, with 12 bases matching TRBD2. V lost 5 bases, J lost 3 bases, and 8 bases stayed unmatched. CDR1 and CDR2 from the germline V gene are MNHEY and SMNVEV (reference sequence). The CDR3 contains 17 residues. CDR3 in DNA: TGTGCCAGCAGTACCCGGACTAGCGGGGCTTTCTACAATGAGCAGTTCTTC. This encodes CASSTRTSGAFYNEQFF.

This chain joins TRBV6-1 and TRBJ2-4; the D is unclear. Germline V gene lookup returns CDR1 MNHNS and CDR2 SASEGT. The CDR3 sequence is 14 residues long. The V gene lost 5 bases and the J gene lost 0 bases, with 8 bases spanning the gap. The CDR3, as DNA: TGTGCCAGCAGTCGATCATTAGCCAAAAACATTCAGTACTTC. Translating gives CASSRSLAKNIQYF.

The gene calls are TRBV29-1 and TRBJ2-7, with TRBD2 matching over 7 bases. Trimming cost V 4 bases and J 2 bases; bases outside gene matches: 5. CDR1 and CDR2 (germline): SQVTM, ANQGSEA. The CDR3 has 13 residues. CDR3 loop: CSVGEAGPYEQYF. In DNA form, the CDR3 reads TGCAGCGTTGGGGAAGCGGGGCCCTACGAGCAGTACTTC.

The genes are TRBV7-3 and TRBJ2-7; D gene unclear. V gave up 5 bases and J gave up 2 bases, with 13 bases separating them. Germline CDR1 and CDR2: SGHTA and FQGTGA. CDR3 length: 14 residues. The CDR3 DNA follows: TGTGCCAGCAGCCCCGGTCAGGCAACCTACGAGCAGTACTTC. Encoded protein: CASSPGQATYEQYF.

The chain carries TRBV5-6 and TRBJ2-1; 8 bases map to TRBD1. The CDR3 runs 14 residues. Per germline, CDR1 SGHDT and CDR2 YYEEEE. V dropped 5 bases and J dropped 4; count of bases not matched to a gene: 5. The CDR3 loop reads CASRWTGPYNEQFF. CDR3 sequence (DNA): TGTGCCAGCAGATGGACAGGGCCATACAATGAGCAGTTCTTC.

The chain's CDR3 is CASRARDGLLDGYTF. The CDR3 coding sequence is TGCGCCAGCAGGGCCCGGGACGGACTGTTGGATGGCTACACCTTC. The chain couples TRBV5-1 to TRBJ1-2, with D tentatively TRBD1 (5 bases). Looked up from germline, CDR1 is SGHRS and CDR2 is YFSETQ. The germline V and J ends were trimmed by 5 bases and 6 bases, with 20 bases remaining between them. The CDR3 is 15 amino acids.

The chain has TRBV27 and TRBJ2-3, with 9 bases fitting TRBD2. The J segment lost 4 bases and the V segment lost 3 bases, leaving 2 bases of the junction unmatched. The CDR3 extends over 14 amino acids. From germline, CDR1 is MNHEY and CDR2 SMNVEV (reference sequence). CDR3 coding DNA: TGTGCCAGCAGTTTTAGCGGGAGTGCAGATACGCAGTATTTT. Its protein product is CASSFSGSADTQYF.

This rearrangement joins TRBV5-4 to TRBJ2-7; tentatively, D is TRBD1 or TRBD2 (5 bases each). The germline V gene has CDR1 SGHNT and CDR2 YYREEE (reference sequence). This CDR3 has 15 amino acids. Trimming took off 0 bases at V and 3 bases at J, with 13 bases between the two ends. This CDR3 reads CASSLGGKGHYEQYF. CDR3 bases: TGTGCCAGCAGCTTGGGGGGGAAGGGTCACTACGAGCAGTACTTC.

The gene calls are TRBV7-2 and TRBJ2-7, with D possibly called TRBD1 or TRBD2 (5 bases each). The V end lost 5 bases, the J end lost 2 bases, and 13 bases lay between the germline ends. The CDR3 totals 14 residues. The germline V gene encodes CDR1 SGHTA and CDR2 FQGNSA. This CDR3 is CASSPWDGTYEQYF. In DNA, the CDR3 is TGTGCCAGCAGCCCTTGGGACGGCACCTACGAGCAGTACTTC.